The T cell receptor (beta chain) under discussion was sequenced for a study of shared clonotypes between healthy human individuals. Overall study context: Each donor had three CD4 naive, three CD4 memory, two CD8 naive and one CD8 memory plate. Broader study findings: Clonotype sharing across a handful of donors was observed for 4.5% to 6.5% of naive CD4 clonotypes.

Naive CD8 cells lacked CD45RO, underwent positive selection for CCR7 and left out terminally differentiated effector memory CD45RA+ cells. There were no recent acute infections or vaccinations among the donors, who were healthy HIV-negative adults. Produced via immunoSEQ multiplex PCR; TCRdb's table is partial and in-frame only. The table records about 680,000 clones, 92% of them present only once. A remark on this clone: No antigen is known for it.

Sequenced input: naive CD8+ T cells sorted from blood. This clonotype was sampled from a man aged 25 to 40 in good health.

The CDR3: CASSRQGGYEQYF. DNA of the CDR3: TGTGCCAGCAGCCGCCAGGGGGGGTACGAGCAGTACTTC. The rearrangement uses TRBV5-4 and TRBJ2-7, with D perhaps matching TRBD1 or TRBD2 (7 bases each). V was shortened by 4 bases and J by 4 bases, with 12 bases between the two germline ends. Germline V CDR1 and CDR2: SGHNT, YYREEE (reference sequence). CDR3 length: 13 amino acids.